This TCR beta chain was identified during a study of blood T cell repertoires in COVID-19. As for the study in general: Sample material is recorded as cDNA or gDNA derived from T cells, B-cell-depleted T cells, or PBMCs.

Germline CDR1 MDHEN, CDR2 SYDVKM. The junction had 14 bases not matched to a gene; V was cut back by 10 bases and J by 3 bases. The CDR3 consists of 16 residues. Profiled with immunoSEQ multiplex PCR; TCRdb holds only in-frame clones, not every one. This sample yields about 260,000 clones, of which about 90% are seen a single time; over 2% belongs to the top ten. The chain uses TRBV28 and TRBJ2-5; 10 bases are a match to TRBD2. This receptor was taken from a woman aged 50 to 60 with acute or convalescent COVID-19. Sequencing was performed on peripheral blood. The CDR3 nucleotides read TGTGCCACCACCAAGGGGTTCCTAGCGGGGGAAGAGACCCAGTACTTC. It encodes CATTKGFLAGEETQYF.